A selection of T cell receptor beta chains follows, all from one sample in a study of blood T cell repertoires in COVID-19. Profiling relied on immunoSEQ multiplex PCR, and the TCRdb table lists in-frame clones only, not all of them. The sample has fewer than 150,000 clones, roughly 72% seen once. Sequencing used peripheral blood. Receptors were obtained from a human donor in a cohort sampled during active COVID-19. CDR3s include the opening cysteine and the closing phenylalanine or tryptophan. A D gene is named only where the DNA matches it firmly. Rows give clone size only sometimes, using once, few, many, or a class for an expanded clone.

j_gene | v_gene | abundance | d_gene | CDR3aa | CDR3nt
TRBJ1-5 | TRBV4-2 | few | - | CASSQDPTGGRQPQHF | TGTGCCAGCAGCCAAGATCCGACCGGAGGGCGTCAGCCCCAGCATTTT
TRBJ2-1 | TRBV10-3 | - | - | CAISAGQRTLSSYNEQFF | TGTGCCATCAGCGCGGGACAGCGGACCCTGAGCTCCTACAATGAGCAGTTCTTC
TRBJ2-3 | TRBV13 | - | - | CASSGGPGYSHDVTDTQYF | TGTGCCAGCAGCGGTGGACCGGGGTACTCTCACGACGTCACAGATACGCAGTATTTT
TRBJ2-7 | TRBV5-4 | - | - | CASSRGGRRTTLNYEQYF | TGTGCCAGCAGCAGGGGGGGGCGACGGACGACGCTCAATTACGAGCAGTACTTC
TRBJ1-2 | TRBV30 | - | TRBD1 | CAWNRGAQGYTF | TGTGCCTGGAACAGGGGCGCGCAGGGCTACACCTTC
TRBJ1-1 | TRBV7-8 | - | - | CASSLGGTLGVAEAFF | TGTGCCAGCAGCTTGGGTGGCACCCTCGGGGTGGCTGAAGCTTTCTTT
TRBJ2-7 | TRBV18 | - | - | CASSPENVPSYEQYF | TGTGCCAGCTCACCAGAGAACGTGCCTTCCTACGAGCAGTACTTC
TRBJ2-7 | TRBV25-1 | - | TRBD2 | CASSAAGGHEQYF | TGTGCCAGCAGTGCGGCGGGGGGGCACGAGCAGTACTTC
TRBJ1-1 | TRBV11-2 | - | TRBD1 | CASSKKLRGLAVNTEAFF | TGTGCCAGCAGCAAAAAGCTCAGGGGGCTCGCGGTGAACACTGAAGCTTTCTTT
TRBJ2-3 | TRBV5-4 | - | TRBD2 | CASSPVERGFGDTQYF | TGTGCCAGCAGTCCCGTCGAGCGGGGGTTCGGAGATACGCAGTATTTT
TRBJ1-4 | TRBV7-3 | - | - | CASSLGAGEKLFF | TGTGCCAGCAGCCTGGGGGCTGGTGAAAAACTGTTTTTT
TRBJ1-2 | TRBV4-1 | - | - | CASSQDAGFNYGYTF | TGCGCCAGCAGCCAAGACGCCGGTTTTAACTATGGCTACACCTTC
TRBJ2-3 | TRBV10-3 | - | TRBD1 | CAIERGQGTDTQYF | TGTGCCATCGAACGGGGACAGGGCACAGATACGCAGTATTTT
TRBJ2-7 | TRBV5-1 | - | - | CASSGESSYEQYF | TGCGCCAGCAGCGGGGAGAGCTCCTACGAGCAGTACTTC
TRBJ2-7 | TRBV28 | - | - | CASSGATGRWEQYF | TGTGCCAGCAGTGGGGCAACGGGTAGATGGGAGCAGTACTTC
TRBJ2-5 | TRBV11-2 | - | - | CASSVTGVYQETQYF | TGTGCCAGCAGCGTGACAGGCGTGTACCAAGAGACCCAGTACTTC
TRBJ1-3 | TRBV28 | - | - | CAIEGGGNTIYF | TGTGCTATTGAGGGGGGGGGAAACACCATATATTTT
TRBJ1-5 | TRBV19 | - | TRBD1 | CASSIGQGYQPQHF | TGTGCCAGTAGTATTGGACAGGGCTATCAGCCCCAGCATTTT
TRBJ1-2 | TRBV7-2 | once | - | CASSPRSTAYGYTF | TGTGCCAGCAGCCCGAGATCGACTGCATATGGCTACACCTTC
TRBJ1-1 | TRBV7-9 | - | - | CASSFQTVNTEAFF | TGTGCCAGCAGCTTCCAGACAGTGAACACTGAAGCTTTCTTT
TRBJ2-7 | TRBV6-2/TRBV6-3 | once | - | CASSWYYPYEQYF | TGTGCCAGCAGTTGGTACTATCCCTACGAGCAGTACTTC
TRBJ2-2 | TRBV5-4 | - | TRBD2 | CASSFGAGVTGELFF | TGTGCCAGCAGCTTTGGAGCGGGGGTTACCGGGGAGCTGTTTTTT
TRBJ2-1 | TRBV21-1 | - | - | CASSNRGTGEFF | TGTGCCAGCAGCAACCGGGGGACCGGTGAATTCTTC
TRBJ1-1 | TRBV30 | - | - | CAWSRTEAFF | TGTGCCTGGAGCCGGACTGAAGCTTTCTTT
TRBJ1-1 | TRBV18 | few | - | CASSRLRQRRDTEAFF | TGTGCCAGCTCACGACTTCGACAGAGAAGGGACACTGAAGCTTTCTTT
TRBJ2-6 | TRBV5-1 | - | TRBD1 | CASSLSATGVGGANVLTF | TGCGCCAGCAGCCTGTCGGCTACAGGGGTAGGTGGGGCCAACGTCCTGACTTTC
TRBJ1-1 | TRBV18 | - | TRBD1 | CASSLGQDEAFF | TGTGCCAGCTCACTCGGACAGGATGAAGCTTTCTTT
TRBJ2-7 | TRBV13 | - | TRBD1 | CASSIGQGRRGEQYF | TGTGCCAGCAGCATAGGACAGGGACGGAGAGGGGAGCAGTACTTC